A selection of T cell receptor beta chains follows, all from one sample in a study of blood T cell repertoires in COVID-19. Clones were sequenced by immunoSEQ multiplex PCR, and TCRdb holds only the in-frame ones, with some missing. The sample has 55,000 to 75,000 clones, roughly 77% seen once. The sequenced sample consisted of peripheral blood. The receptors were sampled from a man aged 80 or over with acute or convalescent COVID-19. The CDR3 runs from the conserved cysteine through the conserved F or W. Fields, in order: J gene, V gene, D gene, CDR3 protein, CDR3 DNA. The D gene is left open where the match is weak.

>TRBJ2-6|TRBV10-3|.
CAISIGTGANVLTF
TGTGCCATCAGTATCGGGACTGGGGCCAACGTCCTGACTTTC
>TRBJ2-3|TRBV5-4|TRBD2
CASSPSGGASDTQYF
TGTGCCAGCAGCCCTAGCGGGGGGGCGTCAGATACGCAGTATTTT
>TRBJ2-3|TRBV21-1|.
CASSGRDRENGGPSTDTQYF
TGTGCCAGCAGCGGCCGGGACAGGGAAAACGGGGGCCCAAGCACAGATACGCAGTATTTT
>TRBJ2-7|TRBV19|TRBD2
CASSRTSGDYEQYF
TGTGCCAGTAGCCGGACTAGCGGGGACTACGAGCAGTACTTC
>TRBJ2-1|TRBV19|TRBD2
CASSIGTSGGAGEQFF
TGTGCCAGTAGTATCGGGACTAGCGGGGGGGCCGGTGAGCAGTTCTTC
>TRBJ1-6|TRBV14|.
CASSERYNSPLHF
TGTGCCAGCAGCGAGAGGTATAATTCACCCCTCCACTTT
>TRBJ1-2|TRBV5-1|.
CASSLGAERGYTF
TGCGCCAGCAGCTTGGGGGCCGAGCGGGGCTACACCTTC
>TRBJ1-1|TRBV19|.
CASSMTHGGSTEAFF
TGTGCCAGTAGTATGACCCATGGAGGGAGCACTGAAGCTTTCTTT
>TRBJ1-5|TRBV9|.
CASSVDPRQPQHF
TGTGCCAGCAGCGTAGATCCGAGACAGCCCCAGCATTTT
>TRBJ1-4|TRBV12-3/TRBV12-4|.
CASSSLQLEKLFF
TGTGCCAGCAGTTCCTTACAGCTTGAAAAACTGTTTTTT
>TRBJ2-3|TRBV5-8|.
CASSGHRVQGTDTQYF
TGTGCCAGCAGCGGCCACAGGGTCCAGGGCACAGATACGCAGTATTTT
>TRBJ1-5|TRBV10-3|.
CAISRDINQPQHF
TGTGCCATCAGCAGGGACATCAATCAGCCCCAGCATTTT
>TRBJ2-1|TRBV5-4|.
CASSLDPPDEQFF
TGTGCCAGCAGCTTAGATCCCCCGGATGAGCAGTTCTTC
>TRBJ1-5|TRBV5-5|.
CASSSRAGSGNQPQHF
TGTGCCAGCAGCTCTCGAGCGGGGTCCGGCAATCAGCCCCAGCATTTT
>TRBJ2-1|TRBV11-2|TRBD2
CASSSLVAGGPNEQFF
TGTGCCAGCAGCTCGCTCGTAGCGGGAGGGCCTAATGAGCAGTTCTTC
>TRBJ2-3|TRBV2|TRBD2
CASSPGLAGAIGFDTQYF
TGTGCCAGCAGCCCCGGACTAGCGGGGGCCATAGGGTTTGATACGCAGTATTTT
>TRBJ2-5|TRBV5-6|TRBD2
CASSLGSGGLQGETQYF
TGTGCCAGCAGCTTGGGTAGCGGGGGACTCCAGGGGGAGACCCAGTACTTC
>TRBJ1-5|TRBV15|.
CATSSGQSPNQPQHF
TGTGCCACCAGCAGTGGGCAGTCCCCTAATCAGCCCCAGCATTTT
>TRBJ2-1|TRBV18|.
CASSPSRGWDEQFF
TGTGCCAGCTCACCAAGCAGAGGGTGGGATGAGCAGTTCTTC
>TRBJ1-4|TRBV5-4|.
CASEKPGSSNEKLFF
TGTGCCAGCGAAAAGCCCGGGTCCAGTAATGAAAAACTGTTTTTT
>TRBJ1-2|TRBV2|TRBD1
CASSEYRGTNYGYTF
TGTGCCAGCAGTGAATACAGGGGAACTAACTATGGCTACACCTTC
>TRBJ2-3|TRBV3-1/TRBV3-2|.
CASSQETARLTDTQYF
TGTGCCAGCAGCCAAGAAACGGCCCGACTCACAGATACGCAGTATTTT
>TRBJ2-7|TRBV2|.
CASRIPYSGLAEQYF
TGTGCCAGCAGAATCCCATACTCAGGGTTGGCAGAGCAGTACTTC
>TRBJ2-2|TRBV7-6|.
CASSYLNTGELFF
TGTGCCAGCAGCTACCTAAACACCGGGGAGCTGTTTTTT
>TRBJ2-1|TRBV2|.
CASSLGTRSNEQFF
TGTGCCAGCAGTCTCGGGACTCGGTCCAATGAGCAGTTCTTC
>TRBJ2-1|TRBV5-1|TRBD1
CASSRPGQGYNEQFF
TGCGCCAGCAGCCGGCCGGGACAGGGATACAATGAGCAGTTCTTC
>TRBJ1-5|TRBV5-5|.
CASSLDYSNQPQHF
TGTGCCAGCAGCTTGGACTATAGCAATCAGCCCCAGCATTTT
>TRBJ2-7|TRBV28|.
CASSLPAEQGYEQYF
TGTGCCAGCAGTTTACCCGCCGAGCAGGGCTACGAGCAGTACTTC